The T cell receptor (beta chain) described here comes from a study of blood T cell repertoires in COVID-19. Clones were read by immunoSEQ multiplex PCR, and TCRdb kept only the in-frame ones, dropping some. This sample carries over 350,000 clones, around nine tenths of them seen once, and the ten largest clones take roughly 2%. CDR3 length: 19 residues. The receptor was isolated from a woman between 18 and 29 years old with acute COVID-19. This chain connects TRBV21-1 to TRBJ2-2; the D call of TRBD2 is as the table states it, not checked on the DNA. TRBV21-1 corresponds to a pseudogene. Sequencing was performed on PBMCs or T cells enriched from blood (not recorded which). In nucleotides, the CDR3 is TGTGCCAGCAGCAAACCACGGGTCTTTGGGGGGGTGAACACCGGGGAGCTGTTTTTT. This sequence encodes CASSKPRVFGGVNTGELFF.